This entry lists 32 T cell receptor beta chains sequenced from one sample in a study of T cells in Graves' hyperthyroidism and ophthalmopathy. RNA transcripts were the template for amplifying TCR beta CDR3 regions. Researchers ran a first-round RT-PCR on the TCR CDR3 using the HTBI primer set. One entry per CDR3 protein, called by TCRdb with MiXCR from the multiplex PCR reads. This table has approximately 600,000 distinct CDR3 sequences, around 20% appearing once. Sample: blood. All receptors come from a man aged 25-45 years with Graves' ophthalmopathy.

The V call is TRBV9, the J call TRBJ2-7; 7 bases map to TRBD1. The CDR3 is 16 amino acids. With V trimmed by 4 bases and J by 9 bases, 19 bases remained unmatched. Looked up from germline, CDR1 is SGDLS and CDR2 is YYNGEE. The CDR3 protein is CASSRDREAIYEGQYF. The DNA of the CDR3 is TGTGCCAGCAGCCGTGACAGGGAAGCGATCTACGAAGGGCAGTACTTC.

V usage is TRBV4-2 and J usage is TRBJ1-1, with D unresolved. Germline loops: CDR1 LGHNA, CDR2 YNFKEQ. The CDR3 contains 15 residues. The V end lost 5 bases, the J end lost 0 bases, and 13 bases lay between the germline ends. CDR3 in amino acids: CASSELVGLNTEAFF. In DNA form, the CDR3 reads TGTGCCAGCAGCGAACTCGTCGGGCTGAACACTGAAGCTTTCTTT.

This clonotype has ten or more counts. The chain links TRBV12-3 or TRBV12-4 to TRBJ1-6; the D is unclear. This CDR3 region has 13 residues. V shed 0 bases and J shed 4 bases, with 1 base lying between them. The CDR3 reads CASSLAYNSPLHF. The CDR3, as DNA: TGTGCCAGCAGTTTAGCGTATAATTCACCCCTCCACTTT.

This sequence joins TRBV11-2 and TRBJ2-3; 9 nucleotides line up with TRBD2. CDR3 length: 13 residues. Germline assignment: CDR1 SGHAT and CDR2 FQNNGV. The junction had 5 bases not matched to a gene; V was cut back by 5 bases and J by 8 bases. CDR3 sequence: CASSREREATQYF. The CDR3 DNA sequence: TGTGCCAGCAGCCGCGAGCGGGAGGCTACGCAGTATTTT. Full variable domain (remainder filled in from reference TRBV11-2 and TRBJ2-3): EAGVAQSPRYKIIEKRQSVAFWCNPISGHATLYWYQQILGQGPKLLIQFQNNGVVDDSQLPKDRFSAERLKGVDSTLKIQPAKLEDSAVYLCASSREREATQYFGPGTRLTVL.

The genes are TRBV27 and TRBJ1-2, with TRBD1 identical over 9 bases. CDR1 and CDR2 (germline): MNHEY, SMNVEV (reference sequence). This CDR3 is built from 13 residues. Unmatched junction bases numbered 7, after V lost 6 bases and J lost 8 bases. CDR3 protein: CASRYRDRDGYTF. As DNA, the CDR3 is TGTGCCAGCAGATACCGGGACAGGGACGGCTACACCTTC.

The chain carries TRBV6-2 or TRBV6-3 and TRBJ2-1; 7 nucleotides line up with TRBD2. The germline V gene encodes CDR1 MNHEY and CDR2 SVGEGT. J was trimmed by 10 bases and V by 5 bases; bases with no gene match: 8. This CDR3 is 13 amino acids long. CDR3 loop: CASSDIGGEEQFF. CDR3 nucleotide sequence: TGTGCCAGCAGTGACATTGGGGGGGAGGAGCAGTTCTTC.

The chain combines TRBV5-6 with TRBJ2-1; 14 bases are a match to TRBD2. The CDR3 covers 17 residues. J lost 4 bases, V lost 4 bases, and 7 bases had no gene match. The germline V gene has CDR1 SGHDT and CDR2 YYEEEE. The CDR3 protein is CASSLRLAGGKYNEQFF. The CDR3 region has the DNA TGTGCCAGCAGCCTTAGACTAGCGGGAGGGAAATACAATGAGCAGTTCTTC. Complete variable domain (other parts from reference TRBV5-6 and TRBJ2-1): DAGVTQSPTHLIKTRGQQVTLRCSPKSGHDTVSWYQQALGQGPQFIFQYYEEEERQRGNFPDRFSGHQFPNYSSELNVNALLLGDSALYLCASSLRLAGGKYNEQFFGPGTRLTVL.

This clonotype was observed a handful of times. CDR3 residues: CASSLPSGTWDTQYF. The CDR3 DNA follows: TGTGCCAGCAGCTTACCTAGCGGGACTTGGGATACGCAGTATTTT. V is TRBV7-9 and J is TRBJ2-3; TRBD2 matches at 9 bases. The length of the CDR3 is 15 residues. V was pared by 2 bases and J by 6 bases, with 6 bases of the junction left unmatched. Germline assignment: CDR1 SEHNR and CDR2 FQNEAQ (reference sequence).

The chain links TRBV3-1 to TRBJ2-1; TRBD2 aligns across 16 bases. Germline-derived CDR1 and CDR2 are LGHDT and YNNKEL (reference sequence). This CDR3 is built from 21 residues. V was pared by 3 bases and J by 0 bases, with 11 bases of the junction left unmatched. DNA of the CDR3: TGTGCCAGCAGCCATAAGATCGGGACTAGCGGGAGGGAGAGCTCCTACAATGAGCAGTTCTTC. It specifies CASSHKIGTSGRESSYNEQFF.

This clonotype turned up a few times. The J gene is TRBJ1-2, the V gene TRBV6-4; no clear D. Looked up from germline, CDR1 is MRHNA and CDR2 is SNTAGT. V was trimmed by 4 bases and J by 5 bases, leaving 14 bases between them. This CDR3 is 14 amino acids long. The CDR3 region has the DNA TGTGCCAGCAGTGTTGACCCAACGGGGTATGGCTACACCTTC. This encodes CASSVDPTGYGYTF.

This clonotype was counted many times. This chain joins TRBV28 and TRBJ1-1; possibly TRBD1 for D (5 bases). Germline CDR1 MDHEN, CDR2 SYDVKM. Trimming cost V 5 bases and J 0 bases, with 19 bases left between them. The CDR3 covers 17 residues. CDR3 sequence: CASSPQPKTEMNTEAFF. CDR3 sequence (DNA): TGTGCCAGCAGTCCGCAACCCAAGACAGAAATGAACACTGAAGCTTTCTTT. Drawing the rest from reference TRBV28 and TRBJ1-1, the complete variable domain is DVKVTQSSRYLVKRTGEKVFLECVQDMDHENMFWYRQDPGLGLRLIYFSYDVKMKEKGDIPEGYSVSREKKERFSLILESASTNQTSMYLCASSPQPKTEMNTEAFFGQGTRLTVV.

The chain combines TRBV30 with TRBJ2-6; D may be TRBD2 (5 bases). The V end was cut by 3 bases, the J end by 4 bases, with 10 bases between. Germline loops: CDR1 GTSNPN, CDR2 SVGIG (reference sequence). CDR3 length: 14 residues. CDR3 in amino acids: CAWSGVGGANVLTF. The CDR3 nucleotides read TGTGCCTGGAGCGGGGTTGGCGGGGCCAACGTCCTGACTTTC.

The table lists this clonotype with a few counts. The chain carries TRBV28 and TRBJ2-3; TRBD1 matches at 9 bases. Germline V gene lookup returns CDR1 MDHEN and CDR2 SYDVKM. The CDR3 spans 14 residues. Losses at the gene ends were 6 bases for V and 2 bases for J; bases not matched to a gene: 3. CDR3 amino acids: CASRRTGVTDTQYF. The DNA of the CDR3 is TGTGCCAGCAGGAGGACAGGGGTCACAGATACGCAGTATTTT.

This clonotype was counted at least ten times. The chain recombines TRBV7-2 with TRBJ2-1, with 8 positions matching TRBD2. The V gene's germline CDR1 is SGHTA and CDR2 FQGNSA. CDR3 size: 14 residues. V was clipped by 2 bases and J by 6 bases; unmatched bases: 3. This chain's CDR3 is CASSLQRESNEQFF. The CDR3 DNA follows: TGTGCCAGCAGCTTACAGCGGGAGAGCAATGAGCAGTTCTTC. The complete variable domain, with remaining parts taken from reference TRBV7-2 and TRBJ2-1, reads GAGVSQSPSNKVTEKGKDVELRCDPISGHTALYWYRQSLGQGLEFLIYFQGNSAPDKSGLPSDRFSAERTGGSVSTLTIQRTQQEDSAVYLCASSLQRESNEQFFGPGTRLTVL.

This sequence joins TRBV7-3 and TRBJ2-1; D call uncertain. Germline CDR1 reads SGHTA; CDR2 reads FQGTGA. The CDR3 consists of 14 residues. Trimming took 5 bases from V and 8 from J, leaving 16 bases between them. DNA for the CDR3: TGTGCCAGCAGCCCAACATGGGGTCATGATGAGCAGTTCTTC. Translation: CASSPTWGHDEQFF.

This clonotype was observed at least ten times. The V and J genes are TRBV28 and TRBJ2-7; 7 bases are shared with TRBD1. Germline V CDR1 and CDR2: MDHEN, SYDVKM. The CDR3 runs to 15 residues. The V gene end was trimmed by 2 bases and the J gene end by 1 base; junction bases not matched to a gene: 5. CDR3 bases: TGTGCCAGCAGTTTAGGGGACAGCAAGTCCTACGAGCAGTACTTC. This sequence encodes CASSLGDSKSYEQYF.

Ten or more counts support this clonotype. In DNA, the CDR3 is TGCGCCAGCAGCCCTCGGGGACAGGCCTCCTACGAGCAGTACTTC. Protein product: CASSPRGQASYEQYF. The rearrangement joins TRBV5-1 to TRBJ2-7; TRBD1 agrees at 8 bases. CDR3 length: 15 amino acids. Germline CDR1 SGHRS, CDR2 YFSETQ. V shed 4 bases, J shed 0 bases, and the junction held 6 bases outside the gene matches. The whole variable domain, remainder taken from reference TRBV5-1 and TRBJ2-7, is KAGVTQTPRYLIKTRGQQVTLSCSPISGHRSVSWYQQTPGQGLQFLFEYFSETQRNKGNFPGRFSGRQFSNSRSEMNVSTLELGDSALYLCASSPRGQASYEQYFGPGTRLTVT.

Many counts were recorded for this clonotype. A read error may account for a junction end that differs from germline. V and J are TRBV5-1 and TRBJ2-7; 11 bases align to TRBD1. Germline assignment: CDR1 SGHRS and CDR2 YFSETQ. This CDR3 region has 14 residues. The CDR3 reads CASSLGQGADEQYF. CDR3 DNA: TGTGCCAGCAGTTTAGGACAGGGGGCCGACGAGCAGTACTTC.

This clonotype came up a few times. This chain uses TRBV11-2 with TRBJ1-3; D is ambiguous. V was pared by 10 bases and J by 3 bases, with 16 bases between. There are 14 residues in the CDR3. Germline V gene lookup returns CDR1 SGHAT and CDR2 FQNNGV. The CDR3 is CATTNLGSGNTIYF. In DNA form, the CDR3 reads TGTGCCACTACGAACTTGGGAAGTGGAAACACCATATATTTT.

This clonotype was found many times. The genes are TRBV5-1 and TRBJ2-2; D might be TRBD1 (6 bases). The CDR3 is 12 residues long. Germline CDR1 and CDR2: SGHRS and YFSETQ. V was clipped by 2 bases and J by 10 bases, with 9 bases between them. The CDR3 is CASSLGGVELFF. In nucleotides, the CDR3 is TGCGCCAGCAGCTTAGGGGGAGTGGAGCTGTTTTTT.

This clonotype was counted at least ten times. The rearrangement links TRBV5-1 to TRBJ1-2, with D perhaps TRBD1 (5 bases). Germline-derived CDR1 and CDR2 are SGHRS and YFSETQ. V lost 3 bases to trimming and J lost 5 bases, with 14 bases between them. This CDR3 region has 14 residues. The CDR3 sequence is CASSSDIRGYGYTF. In DNA form, the CDR3 reads TGCGCCAGCAGCTCGGACATCCGAGGATATGGCTACACCTTC.

This clonotype was detected many times. The V gene is TRBV30, the J gene TRBJ2-4, with D unresolved. The length of the CDR3 is 14 residues. The V and J ends lost 2 bases and 0 bases respectively, with 8 bases between them. CDR1 and CDR2 from the germline V gene are GTSNPN and SVGIG (reference sequence). This CDR3 is CAWSSVRAKNIQYF. CDR3 bases: TGTGCCTGGAGTTCGGTCCGAGCCAAAAACATTCAGTACTTC.

This clonotype came up a few times. Because it lacks the conserved phenylalanine or tryptophan at the end, this CDR3 is likely a read error. This chain uses TRBV12-3 or TRBV12-4 with TRBJ1-2; weak D call: TRBD1 (6 bases). V was pared by 5 bases and J by 4 bases, with 14 bases between. The CDR3 sequence is 14 residues long. The CDR3 DNA reads TGTGCCAGCAGTCTGGGCGGACAGCTCTATGGCTACACCCTC. Protein sequence: CASSLGGQLYGYTL.

V is TRBV18 and J is TRBJ1-4; D gene ambiguous. V lost 2 bases, J lost 3 bases, and 7 bases lay in between. The length of the CDR3 is 14 residues. The germline gives CDR1 KGHSH, CDR2 LQKENI. CDR3: CASSPKESNEKLFF. For the CDR3, the DNA is TGTGCCAGCTCACCAAAAGAGTCTAATGAAAAACTGTTTTTT.

The CDR3 here is CASSQVTSGVYF. CDR3 nucleotides: TGTGCCAGCAGCCAAGTGACTAGCGGGGTATACTTC. V gene TRBV3-1 combines with J gene TRBJ2-5, with 11 nucleotides matching TRBD2. The V and J ends lost 1 base and 14 bases, in that order; junction bases with no gene match: 3. Per the germline V gene, CDR1 is LGHDT and CDR2 is YNNKEL (reference sequence). The CDR3 spans 12 residues.

The chain recombines TRBV12-5 with TRBJ2-7, with D tentatively TRBD1 or TRBD2 (6 bases each). The length of the CDR3 is 18 residues. V lost 5 bases to trimming and J lost 2 bases, with 25 bases between them. The V gene's germline CDR1 is LGHNT and CDR2 FRNRAP. The CDR3 DNA reads TGTGCTAGTGGTCCCCAAGCAGGGGTTTGGGCGGGGACCTACGAGCAGTACTTC. Its protein product is CASGPQAGVWAGTYEQYF.

This clonotype was seen a handful of times. The chain joins TRBV6-2 or TRBV6-3 to TRBJ1-5; D is unresolved. Trimming removed 0 bases at V and 5 bases at J, with 8 bases between. CDR3 length equals 14 residues. Germline CDR1 MNHEY, CDR2 SVGEGT. CDR3 DNA: TGTGCCAGCAGTTACTCGAGCTACTATCAGCCCCAGCATTTT. The encoded protein is CASSYSSYYQPQHF.

This clonotype was counted between two and nine times. V usage is TRBV6-1 and J usage is TRBJ2-1; 7 nucleotides agree with TRBD1. The CDR3 is 12 residues long. V lost 7 bases and J lost 6; bases outside the gene matches: 3. The germline CDR1 and CDR2 sequences are MNHNS and SASEGT. The CDR3 spells CASNNRGNEQFF. The CDR3 nucleotides read TGTGCCAGCAATAACAGGGGCAATGAGCAGTTCTTC.

In its sample, this clonotype was seen many times. In nucleotides, the CDR3 is TGTGCCAGCGACCGGGGGGGTGCGGAAGCTTTCTTT. Translating gives CASDRGGAEAFF. The J gene is TRBJ1-1, the V gene TRBV3-1, with a possible D match to TRBD1 (5 bases). Trimming removed 8 bases from V and 8 bases from J, with 15 bases in between. From germline, CDR1 is LGHDT and CDR2 YNNKEL (reference sequence). The CDR3 extends over 12 amino acids.

This clonotype was counted ten times or more. The V gene is TRBV30, the J gene TRBJ2-5; TRBD1 matches at 7 bases. This CDR3 comprises 13 residues. Germline V lookup: CDR1 GTSNPN, CDR2 SVGIG (reference sequence). V lost 7 bases, J lost 4 bases, and 9 bases stayed unmatched. The CDR3 sequence: CAYIPGQSETQYF. The CDR3 coding sequence is TGTGCCTACATACCGGGACAGTCAGAGACCCAGTACTTC.

This clonotype appeared a few times. V and J are TRBV6-2 or TRBV6-3 and TRBJ2-7; possible D gene TRBD2, 6 bases. The CDR3 loop spans 16 amino acids. V was trimmed by 5 bases and J by 4 bases, leaving 21 bases between them. The germline V gene has CDR1 MNHEY and CDR2 SVGEGT. For the CDR3, the DNA is TGTGCCAGCAGTCGACCCGGGACTCTCTGGGCGTACGAGCAGTACTTC. This sequence encodes CASSRPGTLWAYEQYF.

The chain combines TRBV5-1 with TRBJ2-6; 9 nucleotides match TRBD2. This CDR3 contains 21 residues. Germline V gene data show CDR1 as SGHRS and CDR2 as YFSETQ. V lost 0 bases and J lost 0; bases outside the gene matches: 13. The CDR3 loop is CASSLVSPGGLANSGANVLTF. The CDR3 DNA follows: TGCGCCAGCAGCTTGGTCTCCCCCGGAGGACTAGCGAACTCTGGGGCCAACGTCCTGACTTTC.